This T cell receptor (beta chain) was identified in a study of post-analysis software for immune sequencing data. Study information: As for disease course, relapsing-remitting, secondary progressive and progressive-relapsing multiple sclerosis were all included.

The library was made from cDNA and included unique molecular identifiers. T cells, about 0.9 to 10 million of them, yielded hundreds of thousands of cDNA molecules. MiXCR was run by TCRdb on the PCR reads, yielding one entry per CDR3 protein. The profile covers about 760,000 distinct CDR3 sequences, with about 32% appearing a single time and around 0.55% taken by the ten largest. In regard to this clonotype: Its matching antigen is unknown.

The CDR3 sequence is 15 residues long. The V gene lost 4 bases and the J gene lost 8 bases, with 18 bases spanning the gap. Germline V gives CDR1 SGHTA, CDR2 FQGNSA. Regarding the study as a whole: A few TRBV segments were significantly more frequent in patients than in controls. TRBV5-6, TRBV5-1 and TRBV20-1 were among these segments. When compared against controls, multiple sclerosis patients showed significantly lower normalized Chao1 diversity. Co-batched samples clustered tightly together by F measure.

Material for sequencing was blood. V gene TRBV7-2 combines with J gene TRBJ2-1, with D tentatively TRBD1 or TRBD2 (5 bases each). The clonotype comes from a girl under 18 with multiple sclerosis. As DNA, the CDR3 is TGTGCCAGCAGCTCACGGGACGGGTTATACGATGAGCAGTTCTTC. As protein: CASSSRDGLYDEQFF.